The next 18 T cell receptor beta chains were all read from a single sample in a study of blood T cell repertoires in COVID-19. Clones were read by immunoSEQ multiplex PCR, and TCRdb kept only the in-frame ones, dropping some. The table records about 55,000 clones, 70% to 85% of them present only once. The sequencing input was peripheral blood. These receptors were collected from an elderly man with COVID-19, enrolled during active disease.

The chain couples TRBV12-5 to TRBJ1-2, with D maybe TRBD1 (5 bases). Germline CDR1 LGHNT, CDR2 FRNRAP. The CDR3 is made up of 14 amino acids. Trimming stripped 0 bases from V and 3 bases from J, with 8 bases between. The CDR3 loop is CASGLVGGDYGYTF. The CDR3 DNA sequence: TGTGCTAGTGGTTTGGTCGGGGGGGACTATGGCTACACCTTC.

The chain combines TRBV10-3 with TRBJ1-2; TRBD1 agrees at 7 bases. Germline V gene sequence: CDR1 ENHRY, CDR2 SYGVKD. Unmatched junction bases numbered 6, after V lost 4 bases and J lost 4 bases. The CDR3 runs to 14 residues. The CDR3 region has the DNA TGTGCCATCAGTGCGTCGCAGGGGGTCTATGGCTACACCTTC. It yields the protein CAISASQGVYGYTF.

The V call is TRBV7-9, the J call TRBJ2-7; TRBD2 matches 12 bases. The CDR3 consists of 14 residues. CDR1 and CDR2 from the germline V gene are SEHNR and FQNEAQ (reference sequence). V dropped 5 bases and J dropped 6; count of bases not matched to a gene: 5. The CDR3 spells CASSPRTSGTEQYF. CDR3 sequence (DNA): TGTGCCAGCAGCCCCCGGACTAGCGGGACCGAGCAGTACTTC.

This sequence joins TRBV9 and TRBJ1-3; D is undetermined. CDR3 length equals 14 residues. Germline CDR1 is SGDLS and CDR2 is YYNGEE. Trimming pared 0 bases from V and 7 bases from J, leaving 11 bases between. CDR3: CASSVGATKNTIYF. Written as DNA, the CDR3 is TGTGCCAGCAGCGTAGGGGCCACAAAGAACACCATATATTTT.

This clone occurred once. This chain's CDR3 is CASSFGTGGTQPQHF. For the CDR3, the DNA is TGTGCCAGCAGCTTCGGGACAGGGGGAACTCAGCCCCAGCATTTT. This rearrangement joins TRBV7-2 to TRBJ1-5, with 11 nucleotides matching TRBD1. The V gene end was trimmed by 3 bases and the J gene end by 6 bases; junction bases not matched to a gene: 4. The CDR3 sequence is 15 residues long. The germline V gene has CDR1 SGHTA and CDR2 FQGNSA.

The chain uses TRBV13 and TRBJ1-5, with 7 bases that match TRBD1. The J segment lost 5 bases and the V segment lost 5 bases, leaving 3 bases of the junction unmatched. The CDR3 length is 13 residues. The germline V gene encodes CDR1 PRHDT and CDR2 FYEKMQ (reference sequence). In DNA form, the CDR3 reads TGTGCCAGCAGCCTCGACAGGGATCAGCCCCAGCATTTT. This translates into CASSLDRDQPQHF.

This clone was seen a single time. The V gene is TRBV12-5, the J gene TRBJ1-1, with TRBD1 matching 9 bases. This CDR3 has 13 amino acids. V trimming: 5 bases; J trimming: 7 bases; junction bases outside the gene matches: 5. The germline gives CDR1 LGHNT, CDR2 FRNRAP. Here the CDR3 reads CASGAQGASEAFF. The CDR3 bases are TGTGCTAGTGGTGCACAGGGGGCAAGTGAAGCTTTCTTT.

This rearrangement joins TRBV5-1 to TRBJ1-1; unclear D gene. The V end was cut by 4 bases, the J end by 3 bases, with 10 bases between. This CDR3 is built from 13 residues. CDR1 is SGHRS and CDR2 is YFSETQ in the germline V gene. CDR3 protein: CASSIEADTEAFF. The CDR3 bases are TGCGCCAGCAGCATTGAGGCGGACACTGAAGCTTTCTTT.

This chain joins TRBV28 and TRBJ1-1; no reliable D call. The CDR3 has 12 amino acids. The germline V and J ends were trimmed by 0 bases and 7 bases, with 6 bases remaining between them. CDR1 is MDHEN and CDR2 is SYDVKM in the germline V gene. CDR3 in DNA: TGTGCCAGCAGTTTATGGGAGGGTGAAGCTTTCTTT. It yields the protein CASSLWEGEAFF. The full variable domain, completed using reference TRBV28 and TRBJ1-1, is DVKVTQSSRYLVKRTGEKVFLECVQDMDHENMFWYRQDPGLGLRLIYFSYDVKMKEKGDIPEGYSVSREKKERFSLILESASTNQTSMYLCASSLWEGEAFFGQGTRLTVV.

This chain links TRBV2 with TRBJ1-1, with 10 bases identical to TRBD1. CDR3 length: 13 residues. The germline V gene has CDR1 SNHLY and CDR2 FYNNEI. J was trimmed by 11 bases and V by 4 bases; bases with no gene match: 7. This CDR3 reads CASSGTGGPGAFF. CDR3 coding DNA: TGTGCCAGCAGTGGGACAGGGGGACCGGGGGCTTTCTTT.

The chain recombines TRBV5-6 with TRBJ1-1, with no clear D. CDR3 size: 13 residues. Trimming removed 0 bases from V and 3 bases from J, with 6 bases in between. Germline-derived CDR1 and CDR2 are SGHDT and YYEEEE. In nucleotides, the CDR3 is TGTGCCAGCAGCTTGGAGCGGTACACTGAAGCTTTCTTT. The encoded protein is CASSLERYTEAFF.

The rearrangement uses TRBV24-1 and TRBJ2-6; the match to TRBD2 covers 8 bases. Germline V gives CDR1 KGHDR, CDR2 SFDVKD. CDR3 length: 16 residues. Trimming cost V 7 bases and J 2 bases; bases outside gene matches: 6. The CDR3 loop reads CATSDRGGAGANVLTF. CDR3 DNA sequence: TGTGCCACCAGCGACCGGGGGGGGGCTGGGGCCAACGTCCTGACTTTC.

The chain recombines TRBV9 with TRBJ1-1, with D maybe TRBD1 (6 bases). The length of the CDR3 is 17 residues. The germline CDR1 and CDR2 sequences are SGDLS and YYNGEE. Deletions cut 0 bases from V and 5 bases from J, with 20 bases between. This chain's CDR3 is CASSVVPGGAPRTEAFF. The CDR3 DNA follows: TGTGCCAGCAGCGTAGTGCCCGGGGGGGCGCCGAGGACTGAAGCTTTCTTT.

The V call is TRBV19, the J call TRBJ2-2; D perhaps matches TRBD1 (5 bases). Germline loops: CDR1 LNHDA, CDR2 SQIVND (reference sequence). Trimming left V 3 bases short and J 0 bases short, with 14 bases between. The CDR3 totals 17 residues. The CDR3 here is CASSMGPLTANTGELFF. The CDR3 coding sequence is TGTGCCAGTAGTATGGGGCCCCTTACAGCGAACACCGGGGAGCTGTTTTTT.

V and J are TRBV5-1 and TRBJ1-1, with a weak D call TRBD1 (5 bases). CDR1 and CDR2 (germline): SGHRS, YFSETQ. V was cut by 4 bases and J by 1 base, with 11 bases left in between. The CDR3 runs 14 residues. The CDR3 DNA sequence: TGCGCCAGCAGCGTTTACAGGTGGAACACTGAAGCTTTCTTT. This codes for CASSVYRWNTEAFF.

The rearrangement links TRBV18 to TRBJ1-1; no clear D gene. Germline V CDR1 and CDR2: KGHSH, LQKENI. The ends were cut back, 3 bases at V and 3 bases at J, with 5 bases in the middle. CDR3 size: 12 residues. CDR3 sequence reads: CASSPDYTEAFF. DNA for the CDR3: TGTGCCAGCTCACCGGACTACACTGAAGCTTTCTTT.

V and J are TRBV28 and TRBJ2-1; D is unclear. V was pared by 0 bases and J by 0 bases, with 6 bases between. The CDR3 extends over 15 amino acids. CDR1 is MDHEN, CDR2 SYDVKM, per germline. CDR3 nucleotides: TGTGCCAGCAGTTTATGGGAGAGCTCCTACAATGAGCAGTTCTTC. Its protein is CASSLWESSYNEQFF.

The gene calls are TRBV28 and TRBJ2-1; 14 nucleotides align to TRBD2. Per the germline V gene, CDR1 is MDHEN and CDR2 is SYDVKM. The CDR3 is 17 amino acids. V lost 5 bases, J lost 4 bases, and 7 bases stayed unmatched. Written as DNA, the CDR3 is TGTGCCAGCAGTCCGCGGACTAGCGGGGGGACATACAATGAGCAGTTCTTC. Translated: CASSPRTSGGTYNEQFF.